The clone carrying this T cell receptor beta chain was recorded many times. Its cognate antigen is unknown. Sorting captured naive CD8 T cells as CD8+CD4-CCR7+CD45RA+. This sample was included in a study of molecular identifiers for immune sequencing clone quantification. For the study at large: In replicates, RNA from 20,000 or 100,000 naive CD8 cells was split five ways, four sequenced. Notes on the study in general: Clones that had above 20 RNA copies took up over 98% of effector molecules but under 1% in naive cells.

With listed TCR primers and previously described methods, bulk TCR libraries were prepared. TCRdb recomputed calls from the PCR reads with MiXCR, one row per CDR3 protein. The table shows hundreds of thousands of distinct CDR3 sequences, with about 25% occurring only once. This sequence originates from a human donor in good health. Some libraries in this study had Jurkat cell RNA spiked in. The sample consisted of naive CD8+ T cells from blood, with Jurkat cell RNA spiked in. Described subset: FACS-sorted CD8+CD4-CCR7+CD45RA+ naive T cells.

The CDR3 reads CASSPQGTTQYF. For the CDR3, the DNA is TGTGCCAGCAGCCCCCAGGGTACGACCCAGTACTTC. The V call is TRBV5-6, the J call TRBJ2-5, with D perhaps TRBD1 (5 bases). Trimming shortened V by 4 bases and J by 7 bases, and 11 bases separated the two germline ends. In germline, CDR1 is SGHDT, CDR2 YYEEEE. This CDR3 has 12 amino acids.